The rows below give T cell receptor beta chains drawn from one sample of a study of response to subunit inactivated influenza vaccine. Via MiXCR, TCRdb re-called the RT-PCR reads, giving one row per CDR3 protein. The repertoire holds approximately 170,000 distinct CDR3 sequences, with 10% to 15% as singletons. This same sample was also part of a study on T cells expressing NK-cell markers.

The sample was CD8+ T cells sorted from PBMCs, taken 12 days after vaccination. Source of these receptors: a man in his fifties or sixties who received an inactivated influenza vaccine. Both conserved end residues are part of each CDR3. D genes are given only for firm matches. Clone size is stated in some rows and not others, as once, few, many or a class when expanded.

v_gene	j_gene	abundance	d_gene	CDR3aa	CDR3nt
TRBV28	TRBJ2-7	.	TRBD2	CASRPGTSGPGEQYF	TGTGCCAGCAGGCCCGGGACTAGCGGCCCAGGGGAGCAGTACTTC
TRBV6-5	TRBJ2-3	.	TRBD2	CASSYSMWGGTQYF	TGTGCCAGCAGTTACTCGATGTGGGGGGGTACGCAGTATTTT
TRBV12-3/TRBV12-4	TRBJ2-1	.	TRBD2	CASSLALAGLEQFF	TGTGCCAGCAGTTTAGCGCTAGCGGGGCTTGAGCAGTTCTTC
TRBV5-6	TRBJ2-1	few	.	CASSLAVDNRQFF	TGTGCCAGCAGCTTGGCCGTAGACAATCGGCAGTTCTTC
TRBV13	TRBJ2-7	few	.	CASSSSGPAGDEQYF	TGTGCCAGCAGCTCCTCCGGGCCCGCCGGAGACGAGCAGTACTTC
TRBV10-2	TRBJ2-2	few	TRBD2	CASSDSRGLANTGELFF	TGCGCCAGCAGTGACTCGCGGGGACTAGCGAACACCGGGGAGCTGTTTTTT
TRBV5-6	TRBJ1-4	.	TRBD1	CASSSTGASSGKLFF	TGTGCCAGCAGCTCGACAGGGGCCTCTTCGGGAAAACTGTTTTTT
TRBV27	TRBJ2-5	.	.	CASSSFSLGAKETQYF	TGTGCCAGCAGTTCCTTCAGTTTGGGAGCTAAAGAGACCCAGTACTTC
TRBV25-1	TRBJ1-4	.	TRBD1	CASSARDREGKLFF	TGTGCCAGCAGTGCCCGGGACAGGGAAGGAAAACTGTTTTTT
TRBV9	TRBJ1-1	few	TRBD1	CASSVASGGTEAFF	TGTGCCAGCAGCGTAGCTTCAGGGGGCACTGAAGCTTTCTTT
TRBV20-1	TRBJ1-1	.	.	CSARVESWNTEAFF	TGCAGTGCTAGAGTCGAGTCTTGGAACACTGAAGCTTTCTTT
TRBV28	TRBJ2-7	few	.	CASSLLPNRYEQYF	TGTGCCAGCAGTTTATTGCCAAACAGATACGAGCAGTACTTC
TRBV4-3	TRBJ1-2	few	.	CASSQLQGGYGYTF	TGCGCCAGCAGCCAGTTACAGGGCGGCTATGGCTACACCTTC
TRBV7-2	TRBJ2-3	few	.	CASSLRVAGSTDTQYF	TGTGCCAGCAGCTTAAGGGTGGCCGGTAGCACAGATACGCAGTATTTT
TRBV7-9	TRBJ2-2	many	.	CASSLVELGTGELFF	TGTGCCAGCAGCTTAGTCGAACTAGGCACCGGGGAGCTGTTTTTT
TRBV12-3/TRBV12-4	TRBJ2-1	.	.	CASSSTTAYNEQFF	TGTGCCAGCAGTTCAACGACAGCGTACAATGAGCAGTTCTTC
TRBV5-6	TRBJ2-1	few	.	CASSLESERDNEQFF	TGTGCCAGCAGCTTGGAGTCTGAACGGGACAATGAGCAGTTCTTC
TRBV19	TRBJ1-5	.	.	CASSIDSGTNQPQHF	TGTGCCAGTAGTATTGACAGCGGAACCAATCAGCCCCAGCATTTT
TRBV21-1	TRBJ2-5	few	.	CASSRPVGTQYF	TGTGCCAGCAGCAGGCCGGTTGGGACCCAGTACTTC
TRBV19	TRBJ2-7	.	TRBD1	CASTGTGGSYVQYF	TGTGCCAGTACCGGGACAGGGGGCTCCTACGTGCAGTACTTC
TRBV6-1	TRBJ2-7	few	.	CASSEYGFYEQYF	TGTGCCAGCAGTGAGTACGGCTTCTACGAGCAGTACTTC
TRBV28	TRBJ2-7	few	TRBD1	CAGSVGQEDEQYF	TGTGCCGGCTCAGTAGGACAGGAAGACGAGCAGTACTTC
TRBV19	TRBJ1-4	few	.	CASSTNGATNEKLFF	TGTGCCAGTAGTACCAACGGGGCAACTAATGAAAAACTGTTTTTT
TRBV6-6	TRBJ2-2	.	.	CASSHNTGELFF	TGTGCCAGCAGCCACAACACCGGGGAGCTGTTTTTT
TRBV5-1	TRBJ1-2	many	.	CASSFRSTDGYTF	TGCGCCAGCAGCTTTCGTTCGACGGATGGCTACACCTTC
TRBV5-6	TRBJ2-5	few	.	CASSLMGLSETQYF	TGTGCCAGCAGCTTGATGGGACTTTCTGAGACCCAGTACTTC
TRBV20-1	TRBJ2-5	.	.	CSARARQETQYF	TGCAGTGCTAGGGCTCGTCAAGAGACCCAGTACTTC
TRBV29-1	TRBJ2-7	.	.	CSVAQGSLGEQYF	TGCAGCGTTGCTCAGGGTAGCCTAGGCGAGCAGTACTTC
TRBV7-9	TRBJ1-1	.	TRBD1	CASSPGGLNTEAFF	TGTGCCAGCAGCCCAGGGGGGCTGAACACTGAAGCTTTCTTT
TRBV11-2	TRBJ2-7	few	.	CASSPPGQAYEQYF	TGTGCCAGCAGCCCCCCGGGACAAGCCTACGAGCAGTACTTC
TRBV12-3/TRBV12-4	TRBJ1-2	few	.	CASSLGHRNYGYTF	TGTGCCAGCAGTTTGGGGCATCGTAACTATGGCTACACCTTC
TRBV6-1	TRBJ2-7	.	TRBD1	CASSMTGASVSYEQYF	TGTGCCAGCAGTATGACAGGGGCCTCTGTCTCCTACGAGCAGTACTTC
TRBV2	TRBJ2-3	.	.	CASTAGTQYF	TGTGCCAGCACGGCGGGAACGCAGTATTTT
TRBV6-5	TRBJ1-2	few	.	CASSYSPGAYYGYTF	TGTGCCAGCAGTTACTCTCCAGGGGCCTACTATGGCTACACCTTC
TRBV24-1	TRBJ2-1	.	.	CATSDIRNEQFF	TGTGCCACCAGTGATATAAGAAATGAGCAGTTCTTC
TRBV20-1	TRBJ2-5	few	.	CSARGWAGQGGLPETQYF	TGCAGTGCTAGAGGGTGGGCCGGGCAGGGGGGGTTGCCAGAGACCCAGTACTTC
TRBV3-1	TRBJ2-7	few	TRBD2	CASSPGLAVPYEQYF	TGTGCCAGCAGCCCGGGACTAGCGGTTCCCTACGAGCAGTACTTC
TRBV29-1	TRBJ1-5	.	.	CSVEVGGGSNQPQHF	TGCAGCGTTGAAGTGGGTGGGGGATCAAATCAGCCCCAGCATTTT
TRBV27	TRBJ2-7	few	.	CASSPTLTGHEQYF	TGTGCCAGCAGTCCGACCCTCACCGGCCACGAGCAGTACTTC
TRBV9	TRBJ2-7	.	.	CASSVASDYEQYF	TGTGCCAGCAGCGTAGCTTCGGATTACGAGCAGTACTTC
TRBV6-2/TRBV6-3	TRBJ2-7	.	.	CASSYFHRDEQYF	TGTGCCAGCAGTTACTTCCACAGGGACGAGCAGTACTTC
TRBV7-9	TRBJ2-7	few	.	CASSLVKVLYEQYF	TGTGCCAGCAGCTTAGTCAAGGTACTCTACGAGCAGTACTTC
TRBV7-2	TRBJ2-7	.	.	CASSLVTSGYEQYF	TGTGCCAGCAGCTTAGTGACTAGTGGGTACGAGCAGTACTTC
TRBV6-2/TRBV6-3	TRBJ2-1	few	.	CASSYSGGTHPDEQFF	TGTGCCAGCAGTTACTCGGGAGGGACACATCCCGATGAGCAGTTCTTC
TRBV4-1	TRBJ2-3	.	TRBD2	CASSNLAGGPDTQYF	TGCGCCAGCAGCAACCTAGCGGGAGGGCCAGATACGCAGTATTTT
TRBV2	TRBJ1-2	few	.	CASSASRTPHGYTF	TGTGCCAGCAGTGCTAGTCGGACACCCCATGGCTACACCTTC
TRBV4-2	TRBJ2-1	.	TRBD2	CASSQRFSGSLNEQFF	TGTGCCAGCAGCCAAAGGTTTAGCGGGAGTCTTAATGAGCAGTTCTTC
TRBV12-3/TRBV12-4	TRBJ2-5	few	TRBD2	CASSTLGTSGGGGETQYF	TGTGCCAGCAGTACCCTTGGGACTAGCGGGGGAGGAGGTGAGACCCAGTACTTC
TRBV6-5	TRBJ1-4	many	.	CASSYSTVGKLFF	TGTGCCAGCAGTTACTCGACGGTGGGAAAACTGTTTTTT
TRBV12-3/TRBV12-4	TRBJ2-7	.	.	CASSGDKAYEQYF	TGTGCCAGCAGTGGGGACAAGGCCTACGAGCAGTACTTC
TRBV7-6	TRBJ2-3	few	TRBD1	CASSLAGQTSTDTQYF	TGTGCCAGCAGCTTAGCGGGACAGACTAGCACAGATACGCAGTATTTT
TRBV4-3	TRBJ2-1	many	TRBD2	CASSQLQIAGELYNEQFF	TGCGCCAGCAGCCAACTACAAATAGCGGGGGAGCTATACAATGAGCAGTTCTTC
TRBV28	TRBJ1-6	few	.	CASSLLHNSPLHF	TGTGCCAGCAGTTTATTGCATAATTCACCCCTCCACTTT
TRBV6-2/TRBV6-3	TRBJ2-5	few	TRBD2	CASSQFLPSGQETQYF	TGTGCCAGCAGTCAGTTCCTCCCTAGCGGCCAAGAGACCCAGTACTTC
TRBV9	TRBJ1-1	few	TRBD1	CASSTHSWTGQNTEAFF	TGTGCCAGCAGCACCCATTCATGGACAGGGCAGAACACTGAAGCTTTCTTT
TRBV13	TRBJ2-5	.	TRBD2	CASSTVAGEETQYF	TGTGCCAGCAGCACCGTAGCGGGGGAAGAGACCCAGTACTTC
TRBV7-3	TRBJ2-3	.	TRBD2	CASSKIERERGTDTQYF	TGTGCCAGCAGCAAGATCGAGCGGGAGAGAGGCACAGATACGCAGTATTTT
TRBV6-2/TRBV6-3	TRBJ2-1	few	.	CASSGRAYNEQFF	TGTGCCAGCTCGGGCAGGGCCTACAATGAGCAGTTCTTC
TRBV20-1	TRBJ2-5	few	TRBD1	CSASRLAGGIETQYF	TGCAGTGCTAGTCGGTTGGCAGGGGGCATAGAGACCCAGTACTTC